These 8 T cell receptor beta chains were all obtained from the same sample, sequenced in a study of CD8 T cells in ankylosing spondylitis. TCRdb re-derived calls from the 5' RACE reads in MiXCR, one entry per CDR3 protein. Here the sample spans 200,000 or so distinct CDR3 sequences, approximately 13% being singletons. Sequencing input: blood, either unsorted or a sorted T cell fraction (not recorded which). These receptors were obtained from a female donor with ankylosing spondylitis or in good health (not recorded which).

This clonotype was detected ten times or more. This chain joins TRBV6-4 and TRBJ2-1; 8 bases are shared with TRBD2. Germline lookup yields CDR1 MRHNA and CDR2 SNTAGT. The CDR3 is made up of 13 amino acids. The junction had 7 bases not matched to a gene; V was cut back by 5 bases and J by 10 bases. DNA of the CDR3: TGTGCCAGCAGTCGGGGGGGTGAAGGGGAGCAGTTCTTC. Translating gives CASSRGGEGEQFF.

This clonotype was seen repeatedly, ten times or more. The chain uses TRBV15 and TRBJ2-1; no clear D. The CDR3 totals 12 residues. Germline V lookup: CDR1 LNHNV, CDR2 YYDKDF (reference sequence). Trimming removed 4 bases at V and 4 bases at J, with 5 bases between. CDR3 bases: TGTGCCACCAGCACTAGTTACAATGAGCAGTTCTTC. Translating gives CATSTSYNEQFF.

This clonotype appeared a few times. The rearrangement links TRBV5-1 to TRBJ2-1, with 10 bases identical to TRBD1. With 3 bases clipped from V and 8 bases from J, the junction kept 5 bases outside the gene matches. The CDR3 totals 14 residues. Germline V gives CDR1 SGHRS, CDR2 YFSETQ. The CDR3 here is CASSSTGTGDEQFF. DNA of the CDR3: TGCGCCAGCAGCTCGACCGGGACAGGGGATGAGCAGTTCTTC.

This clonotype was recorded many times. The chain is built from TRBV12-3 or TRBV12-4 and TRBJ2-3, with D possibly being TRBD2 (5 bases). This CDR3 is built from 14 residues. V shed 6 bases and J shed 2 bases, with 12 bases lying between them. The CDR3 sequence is CASSLLGPTDTQYF. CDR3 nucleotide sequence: TGTGCCAGCAGCCTACTAGGGCCCACAGATACGCAGTATTTT.

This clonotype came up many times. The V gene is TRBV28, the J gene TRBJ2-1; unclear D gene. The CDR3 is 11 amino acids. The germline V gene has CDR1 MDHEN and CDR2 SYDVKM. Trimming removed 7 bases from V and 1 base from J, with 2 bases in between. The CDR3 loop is CASKSYNEQFF. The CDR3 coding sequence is TGTGCCAGCAAATCCTACAATGAGCAGTTCTTC.

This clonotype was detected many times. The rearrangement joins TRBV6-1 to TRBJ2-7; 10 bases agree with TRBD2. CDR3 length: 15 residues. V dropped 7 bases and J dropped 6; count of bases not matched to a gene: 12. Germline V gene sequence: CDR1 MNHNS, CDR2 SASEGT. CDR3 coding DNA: TGTGCCAGCACCGTAGCGGGAGGACGATTTTCCGAGCAGTACTTC. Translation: CASTVAGGRFSEQYF.

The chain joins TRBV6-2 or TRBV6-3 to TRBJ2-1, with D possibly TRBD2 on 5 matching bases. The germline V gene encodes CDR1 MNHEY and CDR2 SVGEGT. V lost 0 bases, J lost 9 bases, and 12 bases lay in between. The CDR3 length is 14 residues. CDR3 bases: TGTGCCAGCAGTTACTCGAGGGCTACCGGTGAGCAGTTCTTC. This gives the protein CASSYSRATGEQFF.

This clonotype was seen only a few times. This CDR3 reads CATSRGGGGGSKNIQYF. The CDR3 region has the DNA TGTGCCACCAGCAGAGGGGGCGGGGGGGGATCCAAAAACATTCAGTACTTC. The V call is TRBV15, the J call TRBJ2-4, with 9 bases matching TRBD2. V lost 1 base, J lost 2 bases, and 6 bases stayed unmatched. There are 17 residues in the CDR3. CDR1 and CDR2 (germline): LNHNV, YYDKDF (reference sequence).